This T cell receptor beta chain was profiled in a study of cytomegalovirus exposure and HLA in healthy donors. Study results and caveats: Sequencing depth roughly uniform across donors was assumed in presence/absence analyses. Excluded were some V segments that proved indistinguishable, including TRBV6-2 and TRBV6-3.

PCR used 60 Vbeta primers and 13 Jbeta primers. Clones were read by immunoSEQ multiplex PCR, and TCRdb kept only the in-frame ones, dropping some. The sample holds approximately 190,000 clones; around 78% are singletons and the top ten take around an eighth. A remark on this clone: Its antigen is as yet unknown.

V gave up 6 bases and J gave up 2 bases, with 11 bases separating them. The CDR3 loop spans 13 amino acids. From germline, CDR1 is LNHDA and CDR2 SQIVND (reference sequence). The chain employs TRBV19 and TRBJ2-7, with D possibly TRBD1 on 5 matching bases. This clonotype was obtained from a woman in her twenties or thirties in good health and CMV-seropositive. The sample was PBMCs. The CDR3 DNA is TGTGCCAGTAGGGTACAGGAGCCCTACGAGCAGTACTTC. Translation: CASRVQEPYEQYF.